The TCR beta chain described here comes from a study of blood T cell repertoires in COVID-19. Study overall: PBMCs, B-cell-depleted T cells, or T cells were the source of the cDNA or gDNA that made up the material.

Authors' data handling: Reference gene primer amplification in the assay estimated nucleated cell counts. Produced via immunoSEQ multiplex PCR; TCRdb's table is partial and in-frame only. The DNA gave D and trimming, while V, J and clone size come from that table. The sample consists of about 200,000 clones, about 86% of them appearing once. The germline V gene encodes CDR1 ENHRY and CDR2 SYGVKD. Trimming took 0 bases from V and 9 from J; bases not matched to a gene: 14. The CDR3 sequence is 17 residues long. The TCR was taken from an older woman with acute or convalescent COVID-19. Sequencing used peripheral blood. The chain has TRBV10-3 and TRBJ1-5; 7 nucleotides match TRBD1. CDR3 in DNA: TGTGCCATCAGTGAGTCCCGACAGGGTAGTAGAGATATGCCCCAGCATTTT. Protein sequence: CAISESRQGSRDMPQHF.